This TCR beta chain was captured in a study of cytomegalovirus exposure and HLA in healthy donors. Profiled with immunoSEQ multiplex PCR; TCRdb holds only in-frame clones, not every one. The sample lists a few hundred thousand clones, about nine tenths occurring once. The CDR3 runs to 11 residues. The germline V gene has CDR1 LNHDA and CDR2 SQIVND (reference sequence). With 8 bases removed from V and 4 bases from J, the gap between germline ends came to 8 bases. Comment on this clone: The antigen is unknown.

Study-wide findings and caveats: Diagnosis of cytomegalovirus status made by the classifier reportedly showed high specificity and sensitivity.

The V call is TRBV19, the J call TRBJ1-2; D gene ambiguous. The receptor was isolated from a woman aged 18-30 years in good health and CMV-seronegative. Source material: PBMCs. CDR3 region: CASLGGYGYTF. The CDR3 DNA follows: TGTGCCAGTCTCGGCGGCTATGGCTACACCTTC.